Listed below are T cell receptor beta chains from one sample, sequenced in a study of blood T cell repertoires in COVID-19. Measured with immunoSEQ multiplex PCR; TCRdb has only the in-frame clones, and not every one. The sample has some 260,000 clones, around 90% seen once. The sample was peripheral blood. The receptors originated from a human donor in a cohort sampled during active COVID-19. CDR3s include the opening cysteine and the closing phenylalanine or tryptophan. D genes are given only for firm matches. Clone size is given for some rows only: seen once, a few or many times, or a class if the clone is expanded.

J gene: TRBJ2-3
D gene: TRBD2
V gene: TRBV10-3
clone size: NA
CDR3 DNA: TGTGCCATCAGGGATGGCGGGAGGGGCACAGATACGCAGTATTTT
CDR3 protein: CAIRDGGRGTDTQYF

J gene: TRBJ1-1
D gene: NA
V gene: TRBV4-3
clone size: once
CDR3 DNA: TGCGCCAGCAGCCCCAACCAGCGTTATCGGTTCACTGAAGCTTTCTTT
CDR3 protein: CASSPNQRYRFTEAFF

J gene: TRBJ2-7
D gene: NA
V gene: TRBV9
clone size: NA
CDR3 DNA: TGTGCCAGCAGCGTTGGAGTTGCCTCCTACGAGCAGTACTTC
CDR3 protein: CASSVGVASYEQYF

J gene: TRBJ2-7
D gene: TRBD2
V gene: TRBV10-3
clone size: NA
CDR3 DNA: TGTGCCATCAGGGACCCACTACTAGCGGGGTATGAGCAGTACTTC
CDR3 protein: CAIRDPLLAGYEQYF

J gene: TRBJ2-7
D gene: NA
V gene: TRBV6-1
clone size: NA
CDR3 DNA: TGTGCCAGCAGTGAGAGGGCATTCGGGGGCGAGCAGTACTTC
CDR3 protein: CASSERAFGGEQYF

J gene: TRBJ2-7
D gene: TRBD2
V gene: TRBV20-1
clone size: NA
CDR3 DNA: TGCAGTGCTAGAGGGGAGGGCGAGCAGTACTTC
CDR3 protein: CSARGEGEQYF

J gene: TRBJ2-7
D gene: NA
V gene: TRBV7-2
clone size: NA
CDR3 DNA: TGTGCCAGCAGCCGGGGGAACGAGCAGTACTTC
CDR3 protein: CASSRGNEQYF

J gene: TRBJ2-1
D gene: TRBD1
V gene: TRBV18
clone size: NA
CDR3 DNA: TGTGCCAGCTCACCACTCGGGACAGGTCTTAATGAGCAGTTCTTC
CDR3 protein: CASSPLGTGLNEQFF

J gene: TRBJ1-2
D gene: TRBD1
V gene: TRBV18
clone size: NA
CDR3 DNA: TGTGCCAGCTCACCACAGGACAGGGTGCACCATGGCTACACCTTC
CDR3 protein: CASSPQDRVHHGYTF

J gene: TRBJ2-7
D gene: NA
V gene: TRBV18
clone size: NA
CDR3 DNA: TGTGCCAGCTCCGAGAGGAGGGGGCAGTACTTC
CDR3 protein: CASSERRGQYF

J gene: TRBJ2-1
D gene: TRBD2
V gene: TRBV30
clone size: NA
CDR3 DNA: TGTGCCTGGAGTATCCTAGCGGGCCCCTCCTACAATGAGCAGTTCTTC
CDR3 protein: CAWSILAGPSYNEQFF

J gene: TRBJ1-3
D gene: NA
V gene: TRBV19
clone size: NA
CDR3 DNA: TGTGCCAGTAGTACCAGGGCGCCCGGAAACACCATATATTTT
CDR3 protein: CASSTRAPGNTIYF

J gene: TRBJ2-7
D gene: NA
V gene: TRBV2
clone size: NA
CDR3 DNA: TGTGCAAAAAGGGGAGGAGGAGGCGAGCAGTACTTC
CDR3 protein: CAKRGGGGEQYF

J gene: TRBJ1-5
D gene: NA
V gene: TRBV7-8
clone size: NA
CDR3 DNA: TGTGCCAGCAGCCCGGACAGTAAGCCCCAGCATTTT
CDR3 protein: CASSPDSKPQHF

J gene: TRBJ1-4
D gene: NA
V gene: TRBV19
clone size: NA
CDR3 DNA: TGTGCCAGTAGTATCCGTACCAGGGAAAAACTGTTTTTT
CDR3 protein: CASSIRTREKLFF

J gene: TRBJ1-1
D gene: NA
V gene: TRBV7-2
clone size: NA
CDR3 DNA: TGTGCCAGCAGATCTGAAAGCTACACTGAAGCTTTCTTT
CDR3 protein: CASRSESYTEAFF

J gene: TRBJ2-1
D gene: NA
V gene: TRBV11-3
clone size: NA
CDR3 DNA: TGTGCCAGCAGCTTAGGGGCGACCTACAATGAGCAGTTCTTC
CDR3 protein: CASSLGATYNEQFF

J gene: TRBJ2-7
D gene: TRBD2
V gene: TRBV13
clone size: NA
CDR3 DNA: TGTGCCAGCAGCCGGAGACTAGCGGGAATATTGGACGAGCAGTACTTC
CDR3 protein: CASSRRLAGILDEQYF

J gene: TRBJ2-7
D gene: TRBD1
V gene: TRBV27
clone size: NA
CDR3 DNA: TGTGCCAGCAGTGGGCCGGGACAGGGGGCGGGAGAGCAGTACTTC
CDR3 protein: CASSGPGQGAGEQYF

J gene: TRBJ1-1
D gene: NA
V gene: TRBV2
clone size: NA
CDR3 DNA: TGTGCCAGCAGCCGAGAGGCCTCCATGAACACTGAAGCTTTCTTT
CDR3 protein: CASSREASMNTEAFF

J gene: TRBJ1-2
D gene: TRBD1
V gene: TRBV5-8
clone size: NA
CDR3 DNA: TGTGCCAGCAGCTATGGGACAGTCGGAACCTTC
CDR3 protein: CASSYGTVGTF

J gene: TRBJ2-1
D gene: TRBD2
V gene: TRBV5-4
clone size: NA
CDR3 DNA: TGTGCCAGCAGCTTACTAGCGGGTGGAAACAATGAGCAGTTCTTC
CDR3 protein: CASSLLAGGNNEQFF

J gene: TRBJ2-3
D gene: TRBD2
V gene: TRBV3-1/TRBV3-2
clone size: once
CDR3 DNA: TGTGCCAGCAGCCAAGAGAAGACTAGCCGTTTGGATACGCAGTATTTT
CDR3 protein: CASSQEKTSRLDTQYF

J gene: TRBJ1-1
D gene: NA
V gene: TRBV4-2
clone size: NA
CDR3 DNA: TGTGCCAGCAGCCAAGAATACGGAACAGACTATTCGAACACTGAAGCTTTCTTT
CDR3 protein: CASSQEYGTDYSNTEAFF

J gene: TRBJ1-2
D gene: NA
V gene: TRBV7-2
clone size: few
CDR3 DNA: TGTGCCAGCAGCTTAGCCACAGTCTATGGCTACACCTTC
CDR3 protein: CASSLATVYGYTF

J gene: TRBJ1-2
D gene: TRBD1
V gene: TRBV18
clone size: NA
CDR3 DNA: TGTGCCAGCTCAGAAGCCCCGGGACAGGGGAATGACCCCTATGGCTACACCTTC
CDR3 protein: CASSEAPGQGNDPYGYTF

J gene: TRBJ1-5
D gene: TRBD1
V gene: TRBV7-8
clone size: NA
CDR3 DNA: TGTGCCAGCAGCTCGAAACTTCCGGGACAGGCAAACAATCAGCCCCAGCATTTT
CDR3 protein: CASSSKLPGQANNQPQHF

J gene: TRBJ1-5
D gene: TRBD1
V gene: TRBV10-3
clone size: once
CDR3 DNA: TGTGCCATCAGTCGAGACAGGGATAGCAATCAGCCCCAGCATTTT
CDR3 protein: CAISRDRDSNQPQHF

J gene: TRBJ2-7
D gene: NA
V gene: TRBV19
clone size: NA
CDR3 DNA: TGTGCCAGTAGTATATGGGGTCCCAGGGGCCTGAACTACGAGCAGTACTTC
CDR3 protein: CASSIWGPRGLNYEQYF

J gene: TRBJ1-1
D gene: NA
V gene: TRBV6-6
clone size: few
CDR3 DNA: TGTGCCAGCAGTTACCGGGGGGGGAACACTGAAGCTTTCTTT
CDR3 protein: CASSYRGGNTEAFF

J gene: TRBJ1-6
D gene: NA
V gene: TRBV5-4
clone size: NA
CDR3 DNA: TGTGCCAGCAGCTGGAGGGATAATTCACCCCTCCACTTT
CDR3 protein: CASSWRDNSPLHF

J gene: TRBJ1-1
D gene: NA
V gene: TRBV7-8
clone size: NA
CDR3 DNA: TGTGCCAGCAGCTTAGTAGAAAATTTGAACACTGAAGCTTTCTTT
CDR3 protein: CASSLVENLNTEAFF

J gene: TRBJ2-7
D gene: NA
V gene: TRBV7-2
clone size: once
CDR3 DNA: TGTGCCAGCAGCTTAGAACAGGGTCAGACCTACGAGCAGTACTTC
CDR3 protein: CASSLEQGQTYEQYF

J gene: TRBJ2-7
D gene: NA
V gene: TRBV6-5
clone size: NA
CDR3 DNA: TGTGCCAGCAGTCCCCCCAGGGGACGGAGCGAGCAGTACTTC
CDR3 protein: CASSPPRGRSEQYF

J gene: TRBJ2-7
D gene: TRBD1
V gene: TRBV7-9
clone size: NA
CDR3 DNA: TGTGCCAGCAGCTTAGGGACAGGGGGCCTCTACGAGCAGTACTTC
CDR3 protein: CASSLGTGGLYEQYF

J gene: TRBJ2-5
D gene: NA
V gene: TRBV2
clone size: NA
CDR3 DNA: TGTGCCAGCAGAGAGTGGACCCAGTACTTC
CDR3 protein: CASREWTQYF

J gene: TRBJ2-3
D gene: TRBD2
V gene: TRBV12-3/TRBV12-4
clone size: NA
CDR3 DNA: TGTGCCAGTCAAGCGGGGGGGCAAGATACGCAGTATTTT
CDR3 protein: CASQAGGQDTQYF

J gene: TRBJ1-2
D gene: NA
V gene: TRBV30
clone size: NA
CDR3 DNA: TGTGCCTGGAGTGCGGACGGGGGCTATGGCTACACCTTC
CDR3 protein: CAWSADGGYGYTF

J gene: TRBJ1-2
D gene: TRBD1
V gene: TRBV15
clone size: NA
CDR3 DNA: TGTGCCACCAGCAGAGATTCAGGGGGGGGCTACACCTTC
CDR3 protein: CATSRDSGGGYTF

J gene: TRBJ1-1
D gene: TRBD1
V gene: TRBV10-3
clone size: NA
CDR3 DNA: TGTGCCATCAGTGAGCCCGCGGGACAGTCGAACACTGAAGCTTTCTTT
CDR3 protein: CAISEPAGQSNTEAFF

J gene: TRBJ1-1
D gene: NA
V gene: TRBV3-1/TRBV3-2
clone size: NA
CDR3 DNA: TGTGCCAGCAGCCAAGATTTGCTAGGGGCTGAAGCTTTCTTT
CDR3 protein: CASSQDLLGAEAFF

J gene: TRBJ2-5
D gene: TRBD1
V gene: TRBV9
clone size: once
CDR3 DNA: TGTGCCAGCAGCGTAGACTGGGGGCGGACAGGGCGAGAGACCCAGTACTTC
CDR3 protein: CASSVDWGRTGRETQYF

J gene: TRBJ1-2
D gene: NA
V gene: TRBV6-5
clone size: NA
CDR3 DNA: TGTGCCAGCAGGTCACTAACAGGGTTTGTCTATGGCTACACCTTC
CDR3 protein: CASRSLTGFVYGYTF